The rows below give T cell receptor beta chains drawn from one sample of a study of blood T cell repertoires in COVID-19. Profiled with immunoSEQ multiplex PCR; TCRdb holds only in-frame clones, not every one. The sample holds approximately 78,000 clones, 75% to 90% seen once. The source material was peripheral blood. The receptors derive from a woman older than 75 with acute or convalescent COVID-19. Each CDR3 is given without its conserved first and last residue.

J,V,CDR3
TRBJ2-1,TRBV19,ATKVAGGSYNEQF
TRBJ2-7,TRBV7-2,ASSPLGVTRYSYEQY
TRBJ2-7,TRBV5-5,ASSFALGQPVYEQY
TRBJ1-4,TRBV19,ASSILAAAYNEKLF
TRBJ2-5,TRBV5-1,ASSLGGPETQY
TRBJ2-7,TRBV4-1,ASSARDRGFYPYEQY
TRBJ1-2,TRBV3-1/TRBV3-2,ASSLGQDNYGYT
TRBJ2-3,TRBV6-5,ASSRQGSADTQY
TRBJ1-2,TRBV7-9,ASSLDRRANYGYT
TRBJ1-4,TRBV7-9,ASSLAHQGAAEKLF
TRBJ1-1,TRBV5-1,ASSLAVSGGTEAF
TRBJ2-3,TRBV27,ASSLSSGGAFFPADTQY
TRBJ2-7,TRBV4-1,ASSQGLAGYEQY
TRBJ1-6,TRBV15,ATSADRGLGNSPLH
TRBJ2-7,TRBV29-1,SVDGSRRQKSFLDEQY
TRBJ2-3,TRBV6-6,ASSYSRGTDTQY
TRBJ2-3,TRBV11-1,ASNRVAGGEDTQY
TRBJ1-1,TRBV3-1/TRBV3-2,ASRDRGPNTEAF
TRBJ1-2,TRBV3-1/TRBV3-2,ASSRQGRGYT
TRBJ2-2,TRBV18,ASSPRVGADTGELF
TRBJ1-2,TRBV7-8,ASSVSGQGSYGYT
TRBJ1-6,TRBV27,ARSKGASLH
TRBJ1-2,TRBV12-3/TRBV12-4,ASTIGQGFGYT
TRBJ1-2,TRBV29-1,STRDKPPDGYT
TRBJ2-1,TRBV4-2,ASSQESSSGFNEQF
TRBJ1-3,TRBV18,ASSPASGIGPGNTIY
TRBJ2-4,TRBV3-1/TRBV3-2,ASSQEVGGGAKNIQY
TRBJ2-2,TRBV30,AWSAQGAGELF
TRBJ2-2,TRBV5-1,ASSFTEYTGELF
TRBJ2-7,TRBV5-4,ASSSPGTSTYEQY